This T cell receptor beta chain was sequenced during a study of shared clonotypes between healthy human individuals. Study outcomes and limitations: A reduction in generation probabilities was seen for non-shared clonotypes relative to those shared by all four donors.

As regards this clone: What it recognizes is unknown.

At a deep level, the assay was run. Genomic DNA belonging to each subset was distributed in equal measure over several immunoSEQ plates. Generated by immunoSEQ multiplex PCR, the TCRdb table keeps only in-frame clones and is missing some. The table shows approximately 2.3 million clones, with 93% occurring only once. The ends lost 1 base at V and 3 bases at J; junction bases unmatched: 3. Germline CDR1 reads SGHRS; CDR2 reads YFSETQ. The CDR3 runs 14 residues. The sequencing sample was made of naive CD4+ T cells from PBMCs. The subset here: CD45RA+ positively selected. This TCR was recovered from a young man in good health. Some clones in this sample may be carry-over from other donors' samples. The chain combines TRBV5-1 with TRBJ2-7, with 8 bases that match TRBD1. The DNA for the CDR3 is TGCGCCAGCAGCTTGACAGGGGGTCACTACGAGCAGTACTTC. Residues: CASSLTGGHYEQYF.